This T cell receptor (beta chain) was captured in a study of vaccination effects on CD4 cells after COVID-19. At the end of around 11 days of culture, CD4+ T cells were isolated. The person was diagnosed with PCR-confirmed SARS-CoV-2 infection between March and December 2020. Participants each got two BNT162b2 or mRNA-1273 vaccine doses. Fresh IL-2-containing medium replaced half the medium on days 3 and 7. Libraries were prepared by immunoSEQ multiplex PCR; TCRdb keeps only in-frame clonotypes and omits some of them. The sample holds roughly 35,000 clones, around 75% seen once. This clone was detected once. No antigen is known for it. General study findings and limits: In the late period after vaccination, infection- and vaccine-induced clones contracted markedly.

The origin of this receptor is a human donor who had a prior SARS-CoV-2 infection. Sequencing was performed on CD4+ T cells from PBMCs cultured without peptide, taken after COVID-19 vaccination.

The CDR3 nucleotides read TGTGCCAGCAGTGAAGGGGGTTTCAGGAACTACGAGCAGTACTTC. Its protein is CASSEGGFRNYEQYF. The chain links TRBV6-1 to TRBJ2-7; the D is unclear. This CDR3 has 15 amino acids. Germline V gives CDR1 MNHNS, CDR2 SASEGT. With 1 base removed from V and 3 bases from J, the gap between germline ends came to 13 bases.